These 28 T cell receptor beta chains were sequenced from one sample in a study of T cells in localized non-small cell lung cancer. The assay was immunoSEQ multiplex PCR, and TCRdb's table has in-frame clones only and misses some. The sample carries 40,000 or so clones, around 86% recorded once. The material was peripheral blood, obtained before any cancer treatment. The receptors stem from a man aged 35-69 years with stage I lung adenocarcinoma.

The chain carries TRBV30 and TRBJ2-1, with D tentatively TRBD2 (6 bases). Germline CDR1 reads GTSNPN; CDR2 reads SVGIG (reference sequence). V was cut by 0 bases and J by 0 bases, with 9 bases left in between. CDR3 length: 15 amino acids. CDR3 bases: TGTGCCTGGAGTGTACTGGGGGGCTCCTACAATGAGCAGTTCTTC. As protein: CAWSVLGGSYNEQFF.

V usage is TRBV5-1 and J usage is TRBJ1-5; perhaps TRBD1 as D (5 bases). The V end was cut by 0 bases, the J end by 0 bases, with 16 bases between. The CDR3 spans 18 residues. The germline gives CDR1 SGHRS, CDR2 YFSETQ. CDR3 residues: CASSLEPTDSYSNQPQHF. CDR3 bases: TGCGCCAGCAGCTTGGAACCGACTGACAGTTATAGCAATCAGCCCCAGCATTTT.

Written as DNA, the CDR3 is TGTGCCAGTAGTGTTACAGTCACAGATACGCAGTATTTT. This sequence encodes CASSVTVTDTQYF. The chain links TRBV19 to TRBJ2-3; no definite D call. V was trimmed by 5 bases and J by 2 bases, leaving 8 bases between them. This CDR3 has 13 residues. Per germline, CDR1 LNHDA and CDR2 SQIVND (reference sequence).

There are a few counts of this clone. This chain uses TRBV28 with TRBJ2-3; possibly TRBD2 for D (5 bases). The V end lost 2 bases, the J end lost 0 bases, and 9 bases lay between the germline ends. This CDR3 is built from 15 residues. Germline CDR1 is MDHEN and CDR2 is SYDVKM. The DNA of the CDR3 is TGTGCCAGCAGTTTAGGCGGGTATAGCACAGATACGCAGTATTTT. Encoded protein: CASSLGGYSTDTQYF.

This chain joins TRBV18 and TRBJ1-2, with a possible D match to TRBD1 (5 bases). Per the germline V gene, CDR1 is KGHSH and CDR2 is LQKENI. The CDR3 length is 15 residues. V was cut by 2 bases and J by 5 bases, with 15 bases left in between. The CDR3 sequence: CASSPREGPVYGYTF. CDR3 in DNA: TGTGCCAGCTCACCAAGGGAGGGGCCGGTATATGGCTACACCTTC. The full variable domain, with the rest looked up from reference TRBV18 and TRBJ1-2, is NAGVMQNPRHLVRRRGQEARLRCSPMKGHSHVYWYRQLPEEGLKFMVYLQKENIIDESGMPKERFSAEFPKEGPSILRIQQVVRGDSAAYFCASSPREGPVYGYTFGSGTRLTVV.

The CDR3 loop is CASSVVTGDSGYTF. In DNA form, the CDR3 reads TGTGCCAGCAGCGTAGTTACAGGGGACTCTGGCTACACCTTC. This sequence joins TRBV9 and TRBJ1-2; 7 bases fit TRBD1. After removal of 0 bases from V and 7 bases from J, the junction contained 6 bases not matched to a gene. CDR3 length equals 14 residues. Germline loops: CDR1 SGDLS, CDR2 YYNGEE.

V usage is TRBV11-2 and J usage is TRBJ2-7, with 10 bases lining up with TRBD2. V lost 0 bases, J lost 3 bases, and 2 bases stayed unmatched. Germline CDR1 is SGHAT and CDR2 is FQNNGV. The CDR3 is 15 amino acids. CDR3 protein: CASSLERLAGYEQYF. As DNA, the CDR3 is TGTGCCAGCAGCTTAGAGAGACTAGCGGGCTACGAGCAGTACTTC.

The chain employs TRBV19 and TRBJ1-5; D gene uncertain. CDR3 size: 15 residues. CDR1 and CDR2 from the germline V gene are LNHDA and SQIVND (reference sequence). V was trimmed by 1 base and J by 2 bases, leaving 9 bases between them. The CDR3 nucleotides read TGTGCCAGTAGTATAGGTTGGAGGGGCAATCAGCCCCAGCATTTT. Its translation is CASSIGWRGNQPQHF.

A remark on this clone: A junction boundary mismatches the germline segment, possibly from a read error. The chain couples TRBV4-1 to TRBJ2-1; 9 bases match TRBD1. CDR3 length: 13 amino acids. The germline V gene encodes CDR1 MGHRA and CDR2 YSYEKL. The CDR3 protein is CASSQVGDGDRVF. As DNA, the CDR3 is TGCGCCAGCAGCCAAGTGGGGGACGGGGACAGGGTCTTC.

The chain joins TRBV9 to TRBJ1-1; 7 bases fit TRBD1. Germline V gene sequence: CDR1 SGDLS, CDR2 YYNGEE. The CDR3 runs to 15 residues. After removal of 2 bases from V and 7 bases from J, the junction contained 11 bases not matched to a gene. CDR3 protein: CASSVGTVAAGEAFF. The CDR3 region has the DNA TGTGCCAGCAGCGTGGGGACAGTGGCGGCGGGTGAAGCTTTCTTT.

J is TRBJ2-5 and V is TRBV5-4; 9 bases fit TRBD1. The CDR3 runs 15 residues. Germline assignment: CDR1 SGHNT and CDR2 YYREEE (reference sequence). V was pared by 6 bases and J by 2 bases, with 8 bases of the junction left unmatched. CDR3 region: CASTDRGAQQETQYF. The CDR3, as DNA: TGTGCCAGCACGGACAGGGGCGCCCAACAAGAGACCCAGTACTTC.

The chain is built from TRBV6-5 and TRBJ2-7, with 10 bases that match TRBD1. This CDR3 is 15 amino acids long. The germline gives CDR1 MNHEY, CDR2 SVGAGI. Trimming cost V 6 bases and J 5 bases; bases outside gene matches: 10. The CDR3: CASSEPGQGIDEQYF. DNA of the CDR3: TGTGCCAGCAGCGAACCGGGACAGGGGATAGACGAGCAGTACTTC.

The chain employs TRBV7-8 and TRBJ1-5; tentative D call: TRBD1 (6 bases). Germline V lookup: CDR1 SGHVS, CDR2 FQNEAQ. The V end lost 1 base, the J end lost 6 bases, and 13 bases lay between the germline ends. CDR3 length equals 15 residues. CDR3 coding DNA: TGTGCCAGCAGCTTAGTTGGGGGGGGCGGTCAGCCCCAGCATTTT. This gives the protein CASSLVGGGGQPQHF.

This rearrangement joins TRBV5-4 to TRBJ2-2; unclear D gene. V was clipped by 0 bases and J by 6 bases, with 12 bases between them. This CDR3 spans 15 amino acids. Germline CDR1 and CDR2: SGHNT and YYREEE (reference sequence). The CDR3 region has the DNA TGTGCCAGCAGCTTGGCCACAGTCTCGCCCGGGGAGCTGTTTTTT. Protein product: CASSLATVSPGELFF.

CDR3 sequence (DNA): TGTGCCAGCAGCGTAGTAGGGGACTCTGGAAACACCATATATTTT. This translates into CASSVVGDSGNTIYF. The V call is TRBV9, the J call TRBJ1-3; D perhaps matches TRBD1 (5 bases). The germline V gene has CDR1 SGDLS and CDR2 YYNGEE. The CDR3 runs to 15 residues. V dropped 0 bases and J dropped 0 bases, with 7 bases sitting between them.

The V gene is TRBV7-2, the J gene TRBJ2-1, with a possible D match to TRBD2 (6 bases). This CDR3 is 13 amino acids long. Trimming removed 8 bases at V and 7 bases at J, with 15 bases between. Germline V lookup: CDR1 SGHTA, CDR2 FQGNSA. DNA for the CDR3: TGTGCCAGCCGGCGTAGCGGAACGAATGAGCAGTTCTTC. Translating it yields CASRRSGTNEQFF.

This chain links TRBV6-1 with TRBJ2-7, with 7 bases lining up with TRBD2. This CDR3 contains 13 residues. V dropped 7 bases and J dropped 0; count of bases not matched to a gene: 3. CDR1 MNHNS and CDR2 SASEGT come from the germline V gene. The CDR3 region is CASTLAGSYEQYF. CDR3 DNA: TGTGCCAGCACTTTAGCGGGCTCCTACGAGCAGTACTTC.

V is TRBV30 and J is TRBJ2-1; D is possibly TRBD1 (5 bases). The V gene's germline CDR1 is GTSNPN and CDR2 SVGIG (reference sequence). The germline V and J ends were trimmed by 0 bases and 9 bases, with 12 bases remaining between them. The CDR3 consists of 13 residues. The CDR3 region is CAWSVVGQGEQFF. The CDR3 coding sequence is TGTGCCTGGAGTGTAGTGGGCCAGGGTGAGCAGTTCTTC.

This clone came up once. The V gene is TRBV7-2, the J gene TRBJ1-1; D may be TRBD1 (6 bases). Germline CDR1 reads SGHTA; CDR2 reads FQGNSA. V was clipped by 2 bases and J by 7 bases, with 11 bases between them. This CDR3 is built from 13 residues. The CDR3 sequence: CASSLRGAREAFF. The CDR3, as DNA: TGTGCCAGCAGCTTACGGGGGGCGCGTGAAGCTTTCTTT. The entire variable domain, with the rest obtained from reference TRBV7-2 and TRBJ1-1, is as follows: GAGVSQSPSNKVTEKGKDVELRCDPISGHTALYWYRQSLGQGLEFLIYFQGNSAPDKSGLPSDRFSAERTGGSVSTLTIQRTQQEDSAVYLCASSLRGAREAFFGQGTRLTVV.

This chain connects TRBV5-4 to TRBJ2-5; tentatively, D is TRBD1 (6 bases). V was shortened by 2 bases and J by 5 bases, with 10 bases between the two germline ends. Germline V gene lookup returns CDR1 SGHNT and CDR2 YYREEE (reference sequence). CDR3 length equals 13 residues. The CDR3: CASSFAGAETQYF. The CDR3 DNA sequence: TGTGCCAGCAGCTTTGCAGGGGCTGAGACCCAGTACTTC.

V is TRBV19 and J is TRBJ1-2, with D possibly matching TRBD1 (5 bases). The ends were cut back, 2 bases at V and 8 bases at J, with 15 bases in the middle. Per the germline V gene, CDR1 is LNHDA and CDR2 is SQIVND (reference sequence). The CDR3 has 14 amino acids. The CDR3 nucleotides read TGTGCCAGTAGTATACTAGAGCGAAGGGGCGGCTACACCTTC. Translating it yields CASSILERRGGYTF.

The chain uses TRBV12-5 and TRBJ2-5; TRBD2 aligns across 11 bases. CDR1 and CDR2 (germline): LGHNT, FRNRAP. V was clipped by 0 bases and J by 4 bases; unmatched bases: 10. This CDR3 comprises 18 residues. CDR3 amino acids: CASGLVLAGEIRRETQYF. For the CDR3, the DNA is TGTGCTAGTGGTTTGGTACTAGCGGGAGAAATTCGGAGAGAGACCCAGTACTTC. The full variable domain, completed using reference TRBV12-5 and TRBJ2-5, is DARVTQTPRHKVTEMGQEVTMRCQPILGHNTVFWYRQTMMQGLELLAYFRNRAPLDDSGMPKDRFSAEMPDATLATLKIQPSEPRDSAVYFCASGLVLAGEIRRETQYFGPGTRLLVL.

V usage is TRBV7-2 and J usage is TRBJ2-3, with unresolved D. The V and J ends lost 1 base and 4 bases respectively, with 9 bases between them. Germline V CDR1 and CDR2: SGHTA, FQGNSA. The CDR3 covers 14 residues. This CDR3 is CASSLEFRADTQYF. DNA of the CDR3: TGTGCCAGCAGCTTAGAGTTCCGCGCAGATACGCAGTATTTT.

This chain uses TRBV19 with TRBJ1-1; D unresolved. The CDR3 totals 13 residues. CDR1 is LNHDA, CDR2 SQIVND, per germline (reference sequence). The V end lost 4 bases, the J end lost 0 bases, and 6 bases lay between the germline ends. The CDR3 sequence: CASSSTVNTEAFF. DNA of the CDR3: TGTGCCAGTAGTAGTACAGTGAACACTGAAGCTTTCTTT.

In this sample, this clone turned up once. J is TRBJ2-6 and V is TRBV7-3; TRBD2 matches 16 bases. The CDR3 length is 19 residues. The J segment lost 3 bases and the V segment lost 5 bases, leaving 7 bases of the junction unmatched. In germline, CDR1 is SGHTA, CDR2 FQGTGA. The CDR3 DNA sequence: TGTGCCAGCAGCGTTTCCGGGACTAGCGGGAGGGGTGGGGCCAACGTCCTGACTTTC. This translates into CASSVSGTSGRGGANVLTF. Supplemented by reference TRBV7-3 and TRBJ2-6, the full variable domain reads GAGVSQTPSNKVTEKGKYVELRCDPISGHTALYWYRQSLGQGPEFLIYFQGTGAADDSGLPNDRFFAVRPEGSVSTLKIQRTERGDSAVYLCASSVSGTSGRGGANVLTFGAGSRLTVL.

This clone appeared once. The V and J genes are TRBV19 and TRBJ2-5; possibly TRBD1 or TRBD2 for D (5 bases each). CDR1 is LNHDA, CDR2 SQIVND, per germline (reference sequence). The CDR3 has 13 amino acids. Trimming cost V 6 bases and J 5 bases, with 13 bases left between them. This chain's CDR3 is CASRSDGTETQYF. CDR3 nucleotide sequence: TGTGCCAGTAGGAGTGACGGGACCGAGACCCAGTACTTC.

J is TRBJ1-3 and V is TRBV19, with a weak D call TRBD1 (6 bases). From germline, CDR1 is LNHDA and CDR2 SQIVND (reference sequence). The CDR3 covers 15 residues. The V and J ends lost 6 bases and 1 base respectively, with 13 bases between them. The DNA for the CDR3 is TGTGCCAGTAGCAGGACAGCCTTATCTGGAAACACCATATATTTT. Residues: CASSRTALSGNTIYF. The full variable domain, rest sourced from reference TRBV19 and TRBJ1-3, is DGGITQSPKYLFRKEGQNVTLSCEQNLNHDAMYWYRQDPGQGLRLIYYSQIVNDFQKGDIAEGYSVSREKKESFPLTVTSAQKNPTAFYLCASSRTALSGNTIYFGEGSWLTVV.

This chain joins TRBV2 and TRBJ2-1, with D uncertain. Germline V CDR1 and CDR2: SNHLY, FYNNEI. Trimming took off 0 bases at V and 4 bases at J, with 10 bases between the two ends. This CDR3 spans 15 amino acids. This CDR3 reads CASSEALITYNEQFF. The CDR3 DNA follows: TGTGCCAGCAGTGAAGCCCTGATCACTTACAATGAGCAGTTCTTC.